This is a list of T cell receptor beta chains from one sample in a study of untreated major depressive disorder. Assay used: immunoSEQ multiplex PCR; TCRdb lists only in-frame clones, some missing. The repertoire has 23,000 or so clones, 91% of them found once; the top ten carry roughly 0.7%. The sequencing sample was made of CD4+ T cells from PBMCs. The origin of the receptors is a woman aged 25 to 39 with major depressive disorder. The CDR3 runs from the conserved cysteine through the conserved F or W. Each record gives: J gene, V gene, CDR3 protein.

TRBJ2-1	TRBV5-4	CASIAGTSGYNEQFF
TRBJ1-6	TRBV27	CASSLQGENSPLHF
TRBJ2-7	TRBV2	CASNPGPPYEQYF
TRBJ2-1	TRBV4-2	CASSLYRGTYNEQFF
TRBJ2-7	TRBV5-1	CASTATPQTEQYF
TRBJ2-2	TRBV6-6	CASSRETGKGSGELFF
TRBJ2-6	TRBV4-3	CASSQDVTYSGANVLTF
TRBJ2-7	TRBV11-3	CASSPSGDHEQYF
TRBJ2-4	TRBV11-3	CASSYQAGGRNIQYF
TRBJ1-1	TRBV6-1	CASSPRTVMNTEAFF
TRBJ2-1	TRBV6-1	CASRGSNGNEQFF
TRBJ2-3	TRBV6-5	CASSYTREGNTQYF
TRBJ2-7	TRBV4-2	CASSQEEQGSTEQYF
TRBJ2-7	TRBV18	CASSSRTETEQYF
TRBJ1-2	TRBV6-1	CASSESSYGYTF
TRBJ1-3	TRBV10-3	CAIRPDTVSGNTIYF
TRBJ1-1	TRBV21-1	CASSKDGAKIDTEAFF
TRBJ2-5	TRBV11-3	CASSRGVIETQYF
TRBJ2-5	TRBV29-1	CSVFDREETQYF
TRBJ2-5	TRBV27	CASSLLVGETQYF
TRBJ2-2	TRBV12-5	CASGFGRRGLLRANTGELFF
TRBJ1-3	TRBV25-1	CASSETGGLFSSGNTIYF
TRBJ1-5	TRBV10-3	CAIGGNQPQHF
TRBJ2-1	TRBV15	CATSRTPNQGGEQFF
TRBJ1-1	TRBV19	CASSQTGGYTEAFF
TRBJ1-2	TRBV14	CASSRSRGLGGYTF
TRBJ2-1	TRBV4-1	CASKPPGQGYNEQFF
TRBJ1-1	TRBV29-1	CSARQGEAFF
TRBJ2-2	TRBV7-8	CASSRSGRASNTGELFF
TRBJ1-5	TRBV6-5	CASRTLRSNQPQHF
TRBJ2-3	TRBV5-1	CASSQGSWTDTQYF
TRBJ1-5	TRBV10-3	CASHGGPGQPQHF
TRBJ2-5	TRBV15	CATSRDSGSGGFGTQYF
TRBJ1-2	TRBV29-1	CSVAGSDGYTF
TRBJ1-2	TRBV6-1	CASSNMDRPNYGYTF
TRBJ2-3	TRBV27	CASSIRDRDTQYF
TRBJ2-1	TRBV25-1	CASGSYGEQFF
TRBJ2-7	TRBV7-8	CASSLVGGGPYEQYF
TRBJ2-7	TRBV4-3	CASSHSIGPSYEQYF
TRBJ2-5	TRBV7-9	CASSPTIGTQETQYF
TRBJ1-1	TRBV4-3	CASSRDRGTEAFF
TRBJ1-6	TRBV18	CASSLDSIGSLHF
TRBJ1-2	TRBV28	CASSLEGGGYTF
TRBJ1-1	TRBV18	CASSFGRGDTEAFF
TRBJ2-1	TRBV6-1	CASSEGAEPYNEQFF
TRBJ2-1	TRBV5-4	CASSFQRGPKNEQFF
TRBJ1-2	TRBV28	CASSRPGPKNNYGYTF
TRBJ2-5	TRBV6-4	CASSETSAVAQYF
TRBJ2-7	TRBV5-4	CASSLGDRGNYEQYF
TRBJ2-3	TRBV6-4	CASSDGVAGTDTQYF
TRBJ2-7	TRBV28	CASSLNEQYF
TRBJ2-2	TRBV15	CATSRDSLPAGGPRTGELFF
TRBJ2-7	TRBV2	CASRGQGKGEQYF
TRBJ2-5	TRBV27	CASSLSWQWGETQYF
TRBJ1-1	TRBV6-6	CASSTSDRWNTEAFF